These T cell receptor beta chains were read from a single sample in a study of T cells after yellow fever vaccination. From the 5' RACE reads, TCRdb called clonotypes with MiXCR, one entry per CDR3 protein. This table has some 600,000 distinct CDR3 sequences, 10% to 15% appearing once. Specimen: PBMCs, collected on the day of the yellow fever booster vaccination. All receptors come from a man aged 25-45 years who received the YFV17D yellow fever vaccine. The CDR3 runs from the conserved cysteine through the conserved F or W. A D gene is named only where the DNA matches it firmly. Clone sizes are given selectively: once, few, many, or a class where the clone is expanded.

CDR3: CAWSWDRIDSGNTIYF
DNA: TGTGCCTGGAGTTGGGACAGGATTGACTCTGGAAACACCATATATTTT
V: TRBV30
size: few
J: TRBJ1-3
length: 16
D: TRBD1

CDR3: CASSQGNGQKQFF
DNA: TGTGCCAGCAGCCAAGGTAACGGGCAGAAGCAGTTCTTC
V: TRBV3-1
size: few
J: TRBJ2-1
length: 13
D: .

CDR3: CASNKRGRDEQFF
DNA: TGTGCCAGCAATAAGCGGGGACGGGATGAGCAGTTCTTC
V: TRBV6-1
size: .
J: TRBJ2-1
length: 13
D: TRBD2

CDR3: CASSGGLAGGVHNEQFF
DNA: TGTGCCAGCAGTGGGGGACTAGCGGGGGGAGTCCACAATGAGCAGTTCTTC
V: TRBV25-1
size: .
J: TRBJ2-1
length: 17
D: TRBD2

CDR3: CATGTGAIDTQYF
DNA: TGTGCCACGGGGACAGGGGCTATAGATACGCAGTATTTT
V: TRBV24-1
size: few
J: TRBJ2-3
length: 13
D: TRBD1

CDR3: CASSLLSSGSVYNEQFF
DNA: TGTGCCAGCAGCTTATTGTCTAGCGGGAGCGTCTACAATGAGCAGTTCTTC
V: TRBV7-9
size: .
J: TRBJ2-1
length: 17
D: TRBD2

CDR3: CASSPVSGTSGRVETQYF
DNA: TGTGCCAGCTCACCAGTCTCCGGGACTAGCGGGAGAGTCGAGACCCAGTACTTC
V: TRBV18
size: .
J: TRBJ2-5
length: 18
D: TRBD2

CDR3: CASSLPKGFNEQFF
DNA: TGTGCCAGCAGCCTACCTAAGGGGTTCAATGAGCAGTTCTTC
V: TRBV5-5
size: many
J: TRBJ2-1
length: 14
D: .

CDR3: CASSQGLAGGPYEQYF
DNA: TGTGCCAGCAGCCAAGGACTAGCGGGAGGGCCGTACGAGCAGTACTTC
V: TRBV14
size: .
J: TRBJ2-7
length: 16
D: TRBD2

CDR3: CASSYRDRVFYGYTF
DNA: TGTGCCAGCAGCTACCGGGACAGGGTTTTTTATGGCTACACCTTC
V: TRBV9
size: few
J: TRBJ1-2
length: 15
D: TRBD1

CDR3: CASSLAVGRYQETQYF
DNA: TGTGCCAGCAGCTTAGCGGTCGGGAGGTACCAAGAGACCCAGTACTTC
V: TRBV7-2
size: few
J: TRBJ2-5
length: 16
D: TRBD2

CDR3: CASKEGQYGYTF
DNA: TGTGCCAGCAAGGAGGGTCAATATGGCTACACCTTC
V: TRBV6-5
size: few
J: TRBJ1-2
length: 12
D: .

CDR3: CASSYSPRGTGANVLTF
DNA: TGTGCCAGCAGTTACTCCCCACGGGGGACTGGGGCCAACGTCCTGACTTTC
V: TRBV6-5
size: few
J: TRBJ2-6
length: 17
D: .

CDR3: CASSYLTGNQETQYF
DNA: TGTGCCAGCAGCTATTTGACAGGGAACCAAGAGACCCAGTACTTC
V: TRBV7-2
size: .
J: TRBJ2-5
length: 15
D: TRBD1